This TCR beta chain appears in the sequencing data of a study of early T cells in non-severe SARS-CoV-2 infection. Study-wide results and limits: VDJdb matching, biased toward anti-spike CD8 responses, missed private and CD4 specificities.

This clonotype appeared many times. Its antigen remains unidentified. TCRdb used MiXCR to reprocess the 5' RACE reads, holding one entry per CDR3 protein. The table includes roughly 70,000 distinct CDR3 sequences, approximately 13% detected once. The CDR3 consists of 17 residues. V gave up 3 bases and J gave up 1 base; unmatched junction bases: 6. Looked up from germline, CDR1 is SEHNR and CDR2 is FQNEAQ (reference sequence). This receptor was obtained from an adult who was a healthcare worker with PCR-confirmed SARS-CoV-2 infection or an uninfected control (not recorded which). The sequenced sample consisted of whole blood. V is TRBV7-9 and J is TRBJ2-1; TRBD2 matches 10 bases. The CDR3 region has the DNA TGTGCCAGCAGCTTGCCACGGACTAGCGGTTCCTACAATGAGCAGTTCTTC. The encoded protein is CASSLPRTSGSYNEQFF.